The 10 T cell receptor beta chains reported below all come from one sample, sequenced in a study of Ad26.COV2.S vaccination and SARS-CoV-2 variants. Measured with immunoSEQ multiplex PCR; TCRdb has only the in-frame clones, and not every one. The top ten hold about 12% of the sample, which has more than 350,000 clones, 75% to 95% seen once. The treatment here: around 19 received Ad26.COV2.S at low or high dose, single or two shots; 5 received placebo; per-sample allocation not given. Sampling took place 63 days after the first vaccine or placebo injection. Sample: peripheral blood, taken in a trial of Ad26.COV2.S vaccine versus placebo. The receptors originated from a person between 18 and 65 years old who received the Ad26.COV2.S COVID-19 vaccine or a placebo.

On this clone: Other DNA sequences in this specimen translate into the identical CDR3. The chain has TRBV5-1 and TRBJ2-3, with TRBD2 matching 7 bases. The CDR3 runs 16 residues. After removal of 0 bases from V and 0 bases from J, the junction contained 4 bases not matched to a gene. The germline gives CDR1 SGHRS, CDR2 YFSETQ. Here the CDR3 reads CASSLGASGSTDTQYF. Here the CDR3 DNA reads TGCGCCAGCAGCTTGGGTGCTAGCGGTAGCACAGATACGCAGTATTTT. Looking up the rest from reference TRBV5-1 and TRBJ2-3 gives the full variable domain: KAGVTQTPRYLIKTRGQQVTLSCSPISGHRSVSWYQQTPGQGLQFLFEYFSETQRNKGNFPGRFSGRQFSNSRSEMNVSTLELGDSALYLCASSLGASGSTDTQYFGPGTRLTVL.

This clone was counted only a few times. The genes are TRBV2 and TRBJ2-3, with 7 bases lining up with TRBD2. Trimming removed 1 base from V and 6 bases from J; junction bases left unmatched: 7. In germline, CDR1 is SNHLY, CDR2 FYNNEI. This CDR3 is built from 15 residues. The CDR3, as DNA: TGTGCCAGCAGTGAAGAGGGTAGCGGGCTTGATACGCAGTATTTT. Protein sequence: CASSEEGSGLDTQYF.

The gene calls are TRBV9 and TRBJ2-5; the match to TRBD1 covers 10 bases. V gave up 4 bases and J gave up 4 bases; unmatched junction bases: 7. Germline assignment: CDR1 SGDLS and CDR2 YYNGEE. The CDR3 runs 15 residues. The CDR3 here is CASSPTGGDRETQYF. The CDR3 DNA is TGTGCCAGCAGCCCGACAGGGGGCGATCGAGAGACCCAGTACTTC.

This chain joins TRBV7-9 and TRBJ2-7; 9 positions agree with TRBD1. The CDR3 is 15 residues long. From germline, CDR1 is SEHNR and CDR2 FQNEAQ (reference sequence). The junction had 5 bases not matched to a gene; V was cut back by 5 bases and J by 0 bases. The CDR3 DNA sequence: TGTGCCAGCAGCCCTTGGGGACAGGGCTCCTACGAGCAGTACTTC. Protein: CASSPWGQGSYEQYF.

With respect to this clone: The same CDR3 is also encoded by other DNA sequences in this sample. The chain has TRBV7-9 and TRBJ2-3; D gene ambiguous. This CDR3 is 15 amino acids long. Trimming removed 1 base from V and 0 bases from J, with 8 bases in between. Germline CDR1 and CDR2: SEHNR and FQNEAQ (reference sequence). CDR3 coding DNA: TGTGCCAGCAGCTTAGTTTCCGGGAGCACAGATACGCAGTATTTT. Encoded protein: CASSLVSGSTDTQYF.

This CDR3 is CSVDRDGSYEQYF. The DNA for the CDR3 is TGCAGCGTTGACAGGGACGGGTCCTACGAGCAGTACTTC. The gene calls are TRBV29-1 and TRBJ2-7; D is perhaps TRBD1 or TRBD2 (5 bases each). Germline V lookup: CDR1 SQVTM, CDR2 ANQGSEA. V was cut by 3 bases and J by 1 base, with 10 bases left in between. The CDR3 sequence is 13 residues long.

The chain couples TRBV6-2 or TRBV6-3 to TRBJ2-7, with D perhaps TRBD1 (5 bases). The CDR3 loop spans 16 amino acids. Trimming removed 5 bases from V and 0 bases from J, with 17 bases in between. Germline values: CDR1 MNHEY, CDR2 SVGEGT. CDR3 DNA sequence: TGTGCCAGCAGTCAACTCCGACAGAGGAGCTCCTACGAGCAGTACTTC. This translates into CASSQLRQRSSYEQYF.

The chain carries TRBV11-1 and TRBJ2-2; 11 bases agree with TRBD2. Looked up from germline, CDR1 is SGHAT and CDR2 is FQDESV (reference sequence). The V segment lost 1 base and the J segment 6 bases; nucleotides outside the gene matches: 4. The CDR3 runs 16 residues. The CDR3 reads CASSLGLLAGAGELFF. The CDR3 nucleotides are TGTGCCAGCAGCTTAGGCTTACTAGCGGGAGCCGGGGAGCTGTTTTTT. The whole variable domain, filled in from reference TRBV11-1 and TRBJ2-2, reads EAEVAQSPRYKITEKSQAVAFWCDPISGHATLYWYRQILGQGPELLVQFQDESVVDDSQLPKDRFSAERLKGVDSTLKIQPAELGDSAMYLCASSLGLLAGAGELFFGEGSRLTVL.

This clone appeared a single time. The chain employs TRBV29-1 and TRBJ1-2; D is undetermined. Between the trimmed V and J ends, which lost 7 bases and 3 bases, there was a span of 12 bases. This CDR3 region has 12 residues. Per the germline V gene, CDR1 is SQVTM and CDR2 is ANQGSEA. Here the CDR3 DNA reads TGCAGCGGGGTCGACGGCCACTATGGCTACACCTTC. It yields the protein CSGVDGHYGYTF.

V usage is TRBV7-6 and J usage is TRBJ1-4; D remains ambiguous. CDR1 is SGHVS, CDR2 FNYEAQ, per germline. Trimming left V 4 bases short and J 0 bases short, with 9 bases between. The CDR3 extends over 15 amino acids. In DNA, the CDR3 is TGTGCCAGCAGCTCGACAAGGGCAACTAATGAAAAACTGTTTTTT. Residues: CASSSTRATNEKLFF. Using reference TRBV7-6 and TRBJ1-4 for the parts outside the CDR3, the full variable domain is GAGVSQSPRYKVTKRGQDVALRCDPISGHVSLYWYRQALGQGPEFLTYFNYEAQQDKSGLPNDRFSAERPEGSISTLTIQRTEQRDSAMYRCASSSTRATNEKLFFGSGTQLSVL.